This T cell receptor beta chain was recorded in a study of human T cells and chemical hapten exposure. Study-wide context: The sensitizer, 2% DPC, was used on roughly 2 cm by roughly 2 cm of upper inner arm skin. Per-sample variation in TCR yield stemmed mainly from small pooled library volume differences.

Individual cDNA molecules (in the library) carried attached unique molecular identifiers. From the RACE reads, TCRdb called clonotypes with MiXCR, one entry per CDR3 protein. This table has some 81,000 distinct CDR3 sequences, around 10% appearing once. Time point in this sample: patch test 2, 6 weeks after DPC sensitization. This sample's treatment: therapeutic diphenylcyclopropenone sensitization with weekly scalp DPC. The CDR3 is made up of 14 amino acids. V was clipped by 5 bases and J by 8 bases; unmatched bases: 9. CDR1 is SQVTM and CDR2 is ANQGSEA in the germline V gene. The V gene is TRBV29-1, the J gene TRBJ1-4, with 9 positions matching TRBD1. The sequence derives from a man younger than 30 with alopecia areata. Some clones in this sample may be carry-over from other donors' samples. The sequencing used whole blood, collected in connection with sensitization to the hapten diphenylcyclopropenone (DPC). The chain's CDR3 is CSVYTGTGTEKLFF. CDR3 DNA: TGCAGCGTTTATACCGGGACAGGGACAGAAAAACTGTTTTTT.